This TCR beta chain was captured by sequencing in a study of CXCR3-negative and CXCR3-positive naive CD8 T cells. As for the study in general: Roughly 1.5 +/- 0.3 million TRB reads came from each library, giving about 140 million in total. Study observations and caveats: Naive cells that were CXCR3-positive had more hydrophobic TRB CDR3s (compared with CXCR3-negative naive cells). The study found comparably high diversity in both naive subsets and much lower diversity in memory CD8+ cells. Naive CXCR3-negative cells resembled naive CXCR3-positive cells in TRBV-TRBJ usage; memory cells differed.

Cells that were CD45RO-CCR7+CD27+CD95- constituted naive CD8+ T cells. UMI-labeled 5' RACE yielded the TRB cDNA libraries. TCRdb re-called the 5' RACE reads; one entry per CDR3 protein, DNA not given. In total, the table holds about 120,000 distinct CDR3 sequences. As concerns this clonotype: Its specificity is not known.

The sequencing sample was made of naive CXCR3+ CD8+ T cells from blood. Noted subset: CD45RO-CCR7+CD27+CD95- naive CD8+ T cells expressing CXCR3 (TNR3+). This TCR was sampled from a human donor in good health. Some clones in this sample may be carry-over from other donors' samples.

The CDR3 loop reads CARSEGLGSGSGDTQYF. J is TRBJ2-3 and V is TRBV10-1; TCRdb designates TRBD2, a call that cannot be tested without DNA. Germline assignment: CDR1 WNHNN and CDR2 SYGVQD (reference sequence). The CDR3 has 17 amino acids.